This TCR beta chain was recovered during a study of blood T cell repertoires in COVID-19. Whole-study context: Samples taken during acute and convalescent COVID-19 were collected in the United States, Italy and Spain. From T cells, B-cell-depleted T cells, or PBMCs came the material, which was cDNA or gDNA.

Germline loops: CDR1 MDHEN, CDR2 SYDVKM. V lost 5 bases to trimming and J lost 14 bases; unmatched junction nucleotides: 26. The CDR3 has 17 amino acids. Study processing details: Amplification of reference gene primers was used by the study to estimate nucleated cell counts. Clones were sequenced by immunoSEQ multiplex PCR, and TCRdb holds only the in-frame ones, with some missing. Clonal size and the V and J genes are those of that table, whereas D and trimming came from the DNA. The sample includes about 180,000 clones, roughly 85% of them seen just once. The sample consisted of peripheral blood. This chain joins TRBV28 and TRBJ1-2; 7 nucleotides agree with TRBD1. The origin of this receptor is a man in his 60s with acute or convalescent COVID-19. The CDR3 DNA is TGTGCCAGCAGTGCACCTGCAACTACAGGGGTTACTTCGGTCGGGACCTTC. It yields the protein CASSAPATTGVTSVGTF.